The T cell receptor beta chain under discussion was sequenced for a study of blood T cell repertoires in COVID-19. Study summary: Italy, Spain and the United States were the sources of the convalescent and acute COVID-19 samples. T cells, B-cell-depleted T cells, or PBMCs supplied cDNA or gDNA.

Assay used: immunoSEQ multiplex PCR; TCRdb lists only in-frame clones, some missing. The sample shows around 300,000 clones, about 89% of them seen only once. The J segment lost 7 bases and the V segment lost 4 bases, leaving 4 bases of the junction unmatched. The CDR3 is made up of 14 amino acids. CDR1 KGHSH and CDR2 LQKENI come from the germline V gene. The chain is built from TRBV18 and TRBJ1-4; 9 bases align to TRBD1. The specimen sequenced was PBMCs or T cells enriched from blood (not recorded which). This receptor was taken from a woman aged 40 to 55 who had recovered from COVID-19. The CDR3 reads CASSLSGQGEKLFF. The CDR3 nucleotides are TGTGCCAGCTCACTTTCGGGACAGGGTGAAAAACTGTTTTTT. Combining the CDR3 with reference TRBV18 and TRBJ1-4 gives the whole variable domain NAGVMQNPRHLVRRRGQEARLRCSPMKGHSHVYWYRQLPEEGLKFMVYLQKENIIDESGMPKERFSAEFPKEGPSILRIQQVVRGDSAAYFCASSLSGQGEKLFFGSGTQLSVL.